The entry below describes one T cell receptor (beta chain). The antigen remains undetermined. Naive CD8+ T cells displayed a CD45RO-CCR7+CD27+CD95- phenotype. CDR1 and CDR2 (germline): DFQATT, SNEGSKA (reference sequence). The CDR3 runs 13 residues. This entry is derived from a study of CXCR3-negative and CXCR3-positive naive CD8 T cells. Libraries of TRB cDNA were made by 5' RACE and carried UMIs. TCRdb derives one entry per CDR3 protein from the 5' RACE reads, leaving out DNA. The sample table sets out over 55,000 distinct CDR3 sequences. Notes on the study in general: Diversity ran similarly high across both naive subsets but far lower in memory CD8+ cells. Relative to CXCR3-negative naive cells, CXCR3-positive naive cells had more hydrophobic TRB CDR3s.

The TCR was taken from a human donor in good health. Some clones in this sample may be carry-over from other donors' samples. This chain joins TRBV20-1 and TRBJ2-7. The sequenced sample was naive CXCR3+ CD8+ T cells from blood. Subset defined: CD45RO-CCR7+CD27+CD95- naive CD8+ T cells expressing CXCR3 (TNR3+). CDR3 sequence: CSARDTSPIEQYF.